The clone carrying this T cell receptor beta chain was found once. The antigen remains unidentified. The germline gives CDR1 MDHEN, CDR2 SYDVKM. There are 14 residues in the CDR3. The junction had 3 bases not matched to a gene; V was cut back by 2 bases and J by 2 bases. The source of the sample is a study of OX40 agonist ivuxolimab in advanced cancers. In the study overall: Mean age 60 years, range 23 to 79; around 80% male. General study points: Clonal expansion by week 6 occurred in CD4+ and CD8+ blood T cells (at 0.1 to 3.0 mg/kg).

Prior autoimmune disease or systemic immunosuppression barred patients. Collection of blood occurred at baseline, at cycle 4 day 1, and at cycle 7 day 1. Measured with immunoSEQ multiplex PCR; TCRdb has only the in-frame clones, and not every one. The sample has under 85,000 clones; about 93% are singletons. The source material was CD4+ or CD8+ T cells sorted from blood, sampled in a trial of the OX40 agonist ivuxolimab. V usage is TRBV28 and J usage is TRBJ2-7; 7 positions agree with TRBD1. The receptor was isolated from an adult with an advanced solid tumor such as melanoma, head and neck, liver or kidney cancer. The CDR3 region is CASSLGTEPYEQYF. CDR3 nucleotide sequence: TGTGCCAGCAGTTTAGGGACAGAACCCTACGAGCAGTACTTC. Together with reference TRBV28 and TRBJ2-7, the CDR3 gives the full variable domain: DVKVTQSSRYLVKRTGEKVFLECVQDMDHENMFWYRQDPGLGLRLIYFSYDVKMKEKGDIPEGYSVSREKKERFSLILESASTNQTSMYLCASSLGTEPYEQYFGPGTRLTVT.